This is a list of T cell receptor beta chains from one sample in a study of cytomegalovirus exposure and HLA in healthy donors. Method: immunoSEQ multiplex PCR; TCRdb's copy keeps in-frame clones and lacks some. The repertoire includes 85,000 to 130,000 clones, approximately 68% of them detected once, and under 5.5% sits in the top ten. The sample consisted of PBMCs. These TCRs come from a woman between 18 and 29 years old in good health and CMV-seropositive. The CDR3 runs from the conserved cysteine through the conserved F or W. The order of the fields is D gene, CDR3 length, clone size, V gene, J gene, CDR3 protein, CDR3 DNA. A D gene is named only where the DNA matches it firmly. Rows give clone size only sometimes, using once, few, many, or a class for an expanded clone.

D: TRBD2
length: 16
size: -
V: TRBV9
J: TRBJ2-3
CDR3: CASSALAGISPSGQYF
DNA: TGTGCCAGCAGCGCACTAGCGGGCATCTCCCCGAGCGGGCAGTATTTT

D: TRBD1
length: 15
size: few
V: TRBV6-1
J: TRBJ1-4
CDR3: CASSIQGVTNEKLFF
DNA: TGTGCCAGCAGTATTCAGGGGGTGACTAATGAAAAACTGTTTTTT

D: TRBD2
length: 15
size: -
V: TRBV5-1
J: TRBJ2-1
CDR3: CASSLRLAGTNEQFF
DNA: TGCGCCAGCAGCTTACGACTAGCGGGCACTAATGAGCAGTTCTTC

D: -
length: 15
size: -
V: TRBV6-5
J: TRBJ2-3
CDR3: CASSPLLAAGDTQYF
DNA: TGTGCCAGCAGCCCACTCCTTGCGGCGGGGGATACGCAGTATTTT

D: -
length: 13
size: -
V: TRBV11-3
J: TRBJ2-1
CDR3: CASSTNRLGEQFF
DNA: TGTGCCAGCAGTACTAACAGGCTCGGTGAGCAGTTCTTC

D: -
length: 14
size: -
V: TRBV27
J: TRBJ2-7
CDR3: CASSQLVTLDEQYF
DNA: TGTGCCAGCAGTCAACTAGTAACCCTGGACGAGCAGTACTTC

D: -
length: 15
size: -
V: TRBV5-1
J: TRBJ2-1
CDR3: CASSLGPSSYNEQFF
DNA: TGCGCCAGCAGCTTGGGTCCTAGCTCCTACAATGAGCAGTTCTTC

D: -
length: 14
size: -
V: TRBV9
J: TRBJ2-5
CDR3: CASSPLSAQETQYF
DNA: TGTGCCAGCAGCCCCCTGAGTGCCCAAGAGACCCAGTACTTC

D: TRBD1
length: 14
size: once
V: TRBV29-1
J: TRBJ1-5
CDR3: CSVGQGFGNQPQHF
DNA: TGCAGCGTTGGACAGGGGTTCGGCAATCAGCCCCAGCATTTT

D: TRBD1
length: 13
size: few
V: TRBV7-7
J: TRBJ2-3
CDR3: CASSQDRVDTQYF
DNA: TGTGCCAGCAGCCAGGACAGGGTGGATACGCAGTATTTT

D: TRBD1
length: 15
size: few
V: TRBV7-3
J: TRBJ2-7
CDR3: CASSFPGQGAKEQYF
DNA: TGTGCCAGCAGCTTCCCGGGACAGGGGGCTAAGGAGCAGTACTTC

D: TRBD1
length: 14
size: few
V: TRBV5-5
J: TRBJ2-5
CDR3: CASSKTGGRETQYF
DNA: TGTGCCAGCAGCAAAACAGGGGGGCGGGAGACCCAGTACTTC

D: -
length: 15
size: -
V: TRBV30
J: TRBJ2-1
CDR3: CAWSVPGVAYNEQFF
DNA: TGTGCCTGGAGTGTCCCGGGGGTCGCCTACAATGAGCAGTTCTTC

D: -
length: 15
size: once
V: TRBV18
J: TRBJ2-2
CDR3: CASSEVRGNTGELFF
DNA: TGTGCCAGCTCAGAGGTCAGGGGGAACACCGGGGAGCTGTTTTTT

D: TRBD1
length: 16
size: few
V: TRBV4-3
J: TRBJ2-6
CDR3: CASSQQGAGGANVLTF
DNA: TGCGCCAGCAGCCAACAGGGGGCCGGTGGGGCCAACGTCCTGACTTTC

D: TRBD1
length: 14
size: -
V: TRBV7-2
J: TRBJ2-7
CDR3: CASSRGTGDYEQYF
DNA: TGTGCCAGCAGCAGAGGGACAGGGGACTACGAGCAGTACTTC

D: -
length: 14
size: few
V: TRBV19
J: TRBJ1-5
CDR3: CASSILWGDQPQHF
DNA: TGTGCCAGTAGTATATTATGGGGAGATCAGCCCCAGCATTTT

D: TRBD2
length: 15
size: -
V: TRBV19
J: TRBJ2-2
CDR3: CASSIGGVLTGELFF
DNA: TGTGCCAGTAGTATCGGGGGGGTGCTCACCGGGGAGCTGTTTTTT

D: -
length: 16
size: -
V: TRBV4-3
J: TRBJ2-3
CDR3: CASSQDVPREKDTQYF
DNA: TGCGCCAGCAGCCAAGATGTCCCCCGCGAGAAGGATACGCAGTATTTT

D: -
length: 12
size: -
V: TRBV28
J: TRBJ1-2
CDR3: CASSLRLYGYTF
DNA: TGTGCCAGCAGTTTAAGACTCTATGGCTACACCTTC

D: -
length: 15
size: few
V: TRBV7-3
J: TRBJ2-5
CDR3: CASSLSRLALKTQYF
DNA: TGTGCCAGCAGCTTATCTCGTCTAGCCCTGAAGACCCAGTACTTC

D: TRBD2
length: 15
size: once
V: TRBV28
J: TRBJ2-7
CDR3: CASRLTSGSPYEQYF
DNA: TGTGCCAGCAGGTTGACTAGCGGGAGCCCCTACGAGCAGTACTTC

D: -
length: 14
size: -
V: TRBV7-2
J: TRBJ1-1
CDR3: CASSPQTDNTEAFF
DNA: TGTGCCAGCAGCCCCCAGACAGATAACACTGAAGCTTTCTTT

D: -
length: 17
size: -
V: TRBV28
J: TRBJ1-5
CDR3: CASSPRVKMWRNQPQHF
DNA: TGTGCCAGCAGCCCCCGGGTCAAGATGTGGCGCAATCAGCCCCAGCATTTT

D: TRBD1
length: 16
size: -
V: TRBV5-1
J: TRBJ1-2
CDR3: CASSLETVGQGIGYTF
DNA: TGCGCCAGCAGCTTGGAAACGGTCGGACAGGGTATAGGCTACACCTTC

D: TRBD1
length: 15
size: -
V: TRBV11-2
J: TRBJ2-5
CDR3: CASSAGQGGRETQYF
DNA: TGTGCCAGCAGCGCTGGACAGGGGGGACGAGAGACCCAGTACTTC

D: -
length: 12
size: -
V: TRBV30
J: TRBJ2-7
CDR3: CAWTDYTYEQYF
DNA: TGTGCCTGGACGGACTACACCTACGAGCAGTACTTC

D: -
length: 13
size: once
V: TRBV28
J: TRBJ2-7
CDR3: CASSPGYSYEQYF
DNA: TGTGCCAGCAGTCCGGGTTACTCCTACGAGCAGTACTTC

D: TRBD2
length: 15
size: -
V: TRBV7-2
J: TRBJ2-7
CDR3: CASSKTIAGGYEQYF
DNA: TGTGCCAGCAGCAAGACTATAGCGGGAGGCTACGAGCAGTACTTC

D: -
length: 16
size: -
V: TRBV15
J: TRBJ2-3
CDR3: CATSGRPNSYTDTQYF
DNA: TGTGCCACCAGCGGGAGACCCAACTCCTACACAGATACGCAGTATTTT

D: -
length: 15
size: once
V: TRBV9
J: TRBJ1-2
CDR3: CASSVANRGEYGYTF
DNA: TGTGCCAGCAGCGTAGCCAACCGGGGGGAGTATGGCTACACCTTC

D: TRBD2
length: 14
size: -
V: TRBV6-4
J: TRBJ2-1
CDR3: CASSPGGDYNEQFF
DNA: TGTGCCAGCAGTCCCGGGGGGGACTACAATGAGCAGTTCTTC

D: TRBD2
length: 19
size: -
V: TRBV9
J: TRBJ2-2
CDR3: CASSVGPAPSGRPTGELFF
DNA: TGTGCCAGCAGCGTAGGCCCGGCCCCTAGCGGGAGGCCCACCGGGGAGCTGTTTTTT

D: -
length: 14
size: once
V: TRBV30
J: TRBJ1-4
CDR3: CAWSAGRTNEKLFF
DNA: TGTGCCTGGAGTGCAGGGAGGACTAATGAAAAACTGTTTTTT

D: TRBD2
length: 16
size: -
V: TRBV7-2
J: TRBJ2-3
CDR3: CASSLGRGGSTDTQYF
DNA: TGTGCCAGCAGCTTGGGGCGGGGGGGAAGCACAGATACGCAGTATTTT

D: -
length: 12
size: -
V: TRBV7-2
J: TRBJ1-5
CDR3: CASSLNLQPQHF
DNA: TGTGCCAGCAGCTTAAATCTCCAGCCCCAGCATTTT

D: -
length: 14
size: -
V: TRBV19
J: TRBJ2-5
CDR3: CASSNSLRAETQYF
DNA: TGTGCCAGTAGTAATTCCTTACGTGCGGAGACCCAGTACTTC

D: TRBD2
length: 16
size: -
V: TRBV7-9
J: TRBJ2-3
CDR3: CASSFRVAGGTDTQYF
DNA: TGTGCCAGCAGCTTCAGGGTAGCGGGAGGGACAGATACGCAGTATTTT

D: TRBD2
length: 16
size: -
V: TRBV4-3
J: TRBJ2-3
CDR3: CASSQDLAGGGDTQYF
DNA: TGCGCCAGCAGCCAAGATCTAGCGGGAGGGGGGGATACGCAGTATTTT

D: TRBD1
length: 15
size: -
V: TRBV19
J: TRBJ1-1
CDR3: CASSPSQGAYTEAFF
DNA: TGTGCCAGTAGTCCGTCACAGGGGGCGTACACTGAAGCTTTCTTT

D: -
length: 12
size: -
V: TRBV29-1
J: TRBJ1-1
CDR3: CSAPSQGTEAFF
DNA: TGCAGCGCCCCTTCCCAGGGAACTGAAGCTTTCTTT

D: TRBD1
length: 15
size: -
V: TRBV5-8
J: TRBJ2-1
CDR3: CASTKRTGSYNEQFF
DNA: TGTGCCAGCACCAAACGGACAGGATCCTACAATGAGCAGTTCTTC

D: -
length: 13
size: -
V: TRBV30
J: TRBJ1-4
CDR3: CAWRGDLEEKLFF
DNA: TGTGCCTGGAGAGGTGACTTGGAGGAAAAACTGTTTTTT

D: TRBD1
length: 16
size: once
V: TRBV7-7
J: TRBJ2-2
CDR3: CASSLEGGVGSGELFF
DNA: TGTGCTAGCAGCTTAGAAGGGGGCGTAGGCTCCGGGGAGCTGTTTTTT

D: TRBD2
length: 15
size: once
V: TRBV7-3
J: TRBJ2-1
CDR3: CASSLESGRLNEQFF
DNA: TGTGCCAGCAGCTTAGAAAGCGGGAGGTTAAATGAGCAGTTCTTC

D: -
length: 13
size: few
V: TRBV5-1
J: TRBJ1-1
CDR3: CASSLTGNTEAFF
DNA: TGCGCCAGCAGCTTGACGGGGAACACTGAAGCTTTCTTT

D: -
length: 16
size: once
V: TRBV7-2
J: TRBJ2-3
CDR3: CASSLNSGGFTDTQYF
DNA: TGTGCCAGCAGCTTAAATTCTGGGGGGTTCACAGATACGCAGTATTTT

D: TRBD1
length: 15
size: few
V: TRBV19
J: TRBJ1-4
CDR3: CASATSGTGAWKLFF
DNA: TGTGCCAGCGCCACCTCAGGGACAGGGGCCTGGAAACTGTTTTTT

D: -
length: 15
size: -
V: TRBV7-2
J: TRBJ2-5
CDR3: CASSLLKGSGETQYF
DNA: TGTGCCAGCAGCTTATTGAAAGGGAGTGGAGAGACCCAGTACTTC

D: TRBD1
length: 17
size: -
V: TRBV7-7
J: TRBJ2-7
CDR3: CASSLEGPGTGVDEQYF
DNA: TGTGCTAGCAGCTTAGAGGGCCCCGGGACAGGGGTGGACGAGCAGTACTTC